This T cell receptor beta chain was identified in a study of OX40 agonist ivuxolimab in advanced cancers. Study-level information: Patients were treated with intravenous ivuxolimab, dosed at 0.01 to 10 mg/kg and infused every 2 weeks. Three patients, one with hepatocellular carcinoma and two with cutaneous melanoma, achieved partial responses.

Turning to this clone: Its antigen is unknown.

Findings and limits, study-wide: Certain nonresponding patients likewise had low normalized T-cell clonal expansion.

The germline V and J ends were trimmed by 3 bases and 3 bases, with 17 bases remaining between them. CDR1 and CDR2 from the germline V gene are LNHNV and YYDKDF (reference sequence). The CDR3 sequence is 16 residues long. Sequenced by immunoSEQ multiplex PCR; TCRdb stores in-frame clones only, minus some. The table lists around 70,000 clones, around 87% of them singletons. The clonotype was recovered from an adult with an advanced solid tumor such as melanoma, head and neck, liver or kidney cancer. The gene calls are TRBV15 and TRBJ1-2; D is undetermined. This material consisted of CD4+ or CD8+ T cells sorted from blood, taken in a trial of the OX40 agonist ivuxolimab. This chain's CDR3 is CATSSALGRVDYGYTF. The CDR3 DNA follows: TGTGCCACCAGCAGTGCTCTAGGAAGGGTCGACTATGGCTACACCTTC.